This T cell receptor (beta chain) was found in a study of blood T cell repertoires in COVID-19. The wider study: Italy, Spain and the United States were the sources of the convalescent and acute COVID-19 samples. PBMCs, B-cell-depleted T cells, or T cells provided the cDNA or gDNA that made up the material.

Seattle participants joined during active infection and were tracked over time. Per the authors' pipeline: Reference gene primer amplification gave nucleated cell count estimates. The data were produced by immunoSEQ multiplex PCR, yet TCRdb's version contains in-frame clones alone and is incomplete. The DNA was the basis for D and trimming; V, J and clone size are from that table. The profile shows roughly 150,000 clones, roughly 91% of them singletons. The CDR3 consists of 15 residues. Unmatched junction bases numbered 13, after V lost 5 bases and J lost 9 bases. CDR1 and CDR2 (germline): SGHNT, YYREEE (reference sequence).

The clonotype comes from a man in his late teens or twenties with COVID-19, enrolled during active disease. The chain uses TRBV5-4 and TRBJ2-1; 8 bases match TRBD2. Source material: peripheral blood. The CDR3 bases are TGTGCCAGCAGTCTCCCGGGACTAGGATTGACTGAGCAGTTCTTC. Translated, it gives CASSLPGLGLTEQFF.